This TCR beta chain was obtained from a study of PD-1 blockade in classical Hodgkin lymphoma. This CDR3 spans 14 amino acids. After removal of 3 bases from V and 2 bases from J, the junction contained 4 bases not matched to a gene. The germline CDR1 and CDR2 sequences are SQVTM and ANQGSEA. The data were produced by immunoSEQ multiplex PCR, yet TCRdb's version contains in-frame clones alone and is incomplete. The sample records tens of thousands of clones, 90% to 95% being singletons. Time point meaning: newly diagnosed, previously untreated cHL patient sample. This TCR was sampled from a human donor with classical Hodgkin lymphoma. The chain recombines TRBV29-1 with TRBJ2-1; 7 bases map to TRBD2. What was sequenced was peripheral blood mononuclear cells (PBMCs). CDR3 sequence reads: CSVDGGGPYNEQFF. The DNA for the CDR3 is TGCAGCGTTGATGGGGGGGGACCCTACAATGAGCAGTTCTTC.